Each of the 14 T cell receptor beta chains below was sequenced from the same sample in a study of blood T cells in healthy people across ages. PCR was performed a second time for about 7 to 11 cycles using a sample-barcoded 5' primer and a J-beta primer mix. In TCRdb, the 5' RACE reads were re-called with MiXCR into one record per CDR3 protein. The sample consists of about 1.5 million distinct CDR3 sequences, 40% to 45% of them appearing once. Source material: blood. These receptors were taken from a woman aged 18-29 years in good health.

The chain uses TRBV20-1 and TRBJ2-5; D possibly corresponds to TRBD2 (6 bases). Germline values: CDR1 DFQATT, CDR2 SNEGSKA (reference sequence). Trimming removed 6 bases at V and 4 bases at J, with 21 bases between. This CDR3 spans 15 amino acids. The CDR3 region is CSAILAFAPRETQYF. The CDR3 DNA sequence: TGCAGTGCCATCCTAGCGTTCGCCCCCCGAGAGACCCAGTACTTC.

With respect to this clonotype: A much more abundant neighbour one base away suggests this may be a read error. The genes are TRBV5-6 and TRBJ2-4; D uncertain. The DNA end is more similar to TRBJ2-7, so the J call may be wrong. Per germline, CDR1 SGHDT and CDR2 YYEEEE. The CDR3 has 12 residues. The CDR3 here is CASSFFGNEQYF. The CDR3 DNA reads as TGTGCCAGCAGCTTTTTTGGGAACGAGCAGTACTTC.

This clonotype turned up a few times. One end of the junction fails to match germline, which may point to a read error. V and J are TRBV2 and TRBJ1-5; D remains unclear. CDR1 SNHLY and CDR2 FYNNEI come from the germline V gene. This CDR3 has 14 residues. The CDR3 region has the DNA TGTGACAGCAGTGAAGAAATAGGGAGCACCCCCCAGCATTTT. It yields the protein CDSSEEIGSTPQHF.

The rearrangement uses TRBV6-6 and TRBJ2-7; 8 nucleotides agree with TRBD1. The CDR3 runs to 13 residues. After removal of 8 bases from V and 6 bases from J, the junction contained 9 bases not matched to a gene. Germline-derived CDR1 and CDR2 are MNHNY and SVGAGI (reference sequence). CDR3 sequence reads: CASGFGQGSEQYF. The CDR3 DNA sequence: TGTGCCAGCGGGTTTGGACAGGGTAGCGAGCAGTACTTC.

This clonotype has only a few counts. V usage is TRBV16 and J usage is TRBJ1-2; D is unresolved. CDR1 is KGHSY and CDR2 is FQNENV in the germline V gene. V was shortened by 4 bases and J by 8 bases, with 8 bases between the two germline ends. This CDR3 is built from 11 residues. The chain's CDR3 is CASSLHGGYTF. CDR3 in DNA: TGTGCCAGCAGCCTTCACGGGGGCTACACCTTC.

This clonotype was detected a few times. The gene calls are TRBV6-2 or TRBV6-3 and TRBJ2-7, with D hard to call. V was cut by 5 bases and J by 1 base, with 15 bases left in between. The CDR3 has 15 amino acids. The germline CDR1 and CDR2 sequences are MNHEY and SVGEGT. CDR3 residues: CASSPFYGLSYEQYF. DNA of the CDR3: TGTGCCAGCAGTCCTTTTTACGGGTTGTCCTACGAGCAGTACTTC.

This chain links TRBV3-1 with TRBJ1-2; D ambiguous. The CDR3 has 13 amino acids. Germline V CDR1 and CDR2: LGHDT, YNNKEL (reference sequence). The V end was cut by 4 bases, the J end by 8 bases, with 14 bases between. The CDR3 coding sequence is TGTGCCAGCAGCCCACACTACCTGCGGGGCTACACCTTC. Amino acids: CASSPHYLRGYTF.

V gene TRBV20-1 combines with J gene TRBJ2-7, with D tentatively TRBD2 (6 bases). From germline, CDR1 is DFQATT and CDR2 SNEGSKA (reference sequence). Trimming cost V 3 bases and J 3 bases, with 15 bases left between them. This CDR3 contains 14 residues. DNA of the CDR3: TGCAGTGCTAGCCGGGGACTGCCCGACTACGAGCAGTACTTC. Translation gives CSASRGLPDYEQYF.

This clonotype was observed many times. The chain carries TRBV7-9 and TRBJ2-3; the D gene is possibly TRBD1 (6 bases). This CDR3 spans 14 amino acids. Germline lookup yields CDR1 SEHNR and CDR2 FQNEAQ (reference sequence). V lost 4 bases, J lost 2 bases, and 10 bases lay in between. CDR3 nucleotide sequence: TGTGCCAGCAGCTCACGGACAGTCACAGATACGCAGTATTTT. Translated, it gives CASSSRTVTDTQYF.

This clonotype was found once. V usage is TRBV15 and J usage is TRBJ1-2, with 7 bases matching TRBD1. The CDR3 loop spans 13 amino acids. Germline CDR1 LNHNV, CDR2 YYDKDF (reference sequence). The J segment lost 12 bases and the V segment lost 4 bases, leaving 11 bases of the junction unmatched. Here the CDR3 DNA reads TGTGCCACCAGCATGACAGGGTCACGGGGCCACACCTTC. Amino acid sequence: CATSMTGSRGHTF.

This clonotype was counted only a few times. V gene TRBV9 combines with J gene TRBJ1-5, with D perhaps TRBD1 (5 bases). V was pared by 0 bases and J by 3 bases, with 10 bases between. This CDR3 comprises 15 residues. Germline values: CDR1 SGDLS, CDR2 YYNGEE. CDR3 sequence reads: CASSVGTTDNQPQHF. The CDR3 DNA reads as TGTGCCAGCAGCGTAGGGACAACAGACAATCAGCCCCAGCATTTT.

The rearrangement uses TRBV4-3 and TRBJ2-7, with no clear D. The CDR3 is 14 residues long. Germline CDR1 is LGHNA and CDR2 is YSLEER. Trimming removed 0 bases at V and 4 bases at J, with 10 bases between. The CDR3 coding sequence is TGCGCCAGCAGCCAAGATTTATGGCTTTACGAGCAGTACTTC. It encodes CASSQDLWLYEQYF.

This clonotype was detected once. The rearrangement uses TRBV12-3 or TRBV12-4 and TRBJ2-7; 10 positions agree with TRBD2. The CDR3 length is 15 residues. The ends lost 3 bases at V and 3 bases at J; junction bases unmatched: 5. CDR3 sequence: CASSFIAGGFYEQYF. CDR3 in DNA: TGTGCCAGCAGTTTCATAGCGGGGGGATTCTACGAGCAGTACTTC.

This clonotype was counted at least ten times. The chain recombines TRBV12-3 or TRBV12-4 with TRBJ2-3, with 7 positions matching TRBD2. This CDR3 has 15 residues. With 7 bases clipped from V and 0 bases from J, the junction kept 7 bases outside the gene matches. The CDR3 here is CASTTIAGSTDTQYF. In nucleotides, the CDR3 is TGTGCCAGCACCACTATAGCGGGCAGCACAGATACGCAGTATTTT.